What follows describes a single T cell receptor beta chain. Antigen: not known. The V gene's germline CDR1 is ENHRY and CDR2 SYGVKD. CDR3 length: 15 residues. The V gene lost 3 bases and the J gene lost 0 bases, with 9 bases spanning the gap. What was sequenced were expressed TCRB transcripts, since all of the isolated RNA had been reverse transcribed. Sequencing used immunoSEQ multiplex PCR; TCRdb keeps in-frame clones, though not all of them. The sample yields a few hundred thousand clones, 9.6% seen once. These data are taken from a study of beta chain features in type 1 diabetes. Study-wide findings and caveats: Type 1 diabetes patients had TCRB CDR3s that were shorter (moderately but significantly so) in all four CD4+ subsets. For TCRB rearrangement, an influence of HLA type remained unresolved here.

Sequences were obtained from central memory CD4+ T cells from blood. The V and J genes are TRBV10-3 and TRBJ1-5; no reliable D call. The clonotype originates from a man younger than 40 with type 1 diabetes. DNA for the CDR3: TGTGCCATCAGTGAACAGCTAAATAGCAATCAGCCCCAGCATTTT. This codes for CAISEQLNSNQPQHF.